The sample holds one count of the clone carrying this TCR beta chain. Its specificity is not known. The CDR3 is 13 residues long. Looked up from germline, CDR1 is LNHNV and CDR2 is YYDKDF (reference sequence). The V and J ends lost 0 bases and 4 bases respectively, with 7 bases between them. The sample is drawn from a study of CD8 T cells in ankylosing spondylitis. TCRdb reprocessed the 5' RACE reads via MiXCR and lists one record per CDR3 protein. The sample consists of a few hundred thousand distinct CDR3 sequences, 8% of them appearing once. Study-wide points: Ankylosing spondylitis blood appeared to carry a characteristic TCR beta motif of roughly 8 highly homologous variants. The authors found the disease-linked clones to be CD8+ and relatively rare in peripheral blood. In ankylosing spondylitis patients, matched synovial fluid reportedly showed significant enrichment of disease-linked clones. In synovial fluid and blood from reactive arthritis, some motif variants were previously reported.

This chain links TRBV15 with TRBJ2-7; D remains unclear. The receptor was derived from a male donor with ankylosing spondylitis. The material sequenced was blood, either unsorted or a sorted T cell fraction (not recorded which). The CDR3 sequence: CATSRDIGYEQYF. The CDR3 DNA is TGTGCCACCAGCAGAGATATAGGATACGAGCAGTACTTC.